This T cell receptor beta chain was identified in a study of blood T cells in healthy people across ages. CDR3 length: 12 amino acids. Concerning this clonotype itself: Its antigen is undetermined.

The study, taken as a whole, reports: Per million T cells, TCR beta diversity dropped roughly linearly as age increased.

A second PCR, run for 7 to 11 cycles, used a sample-barcoded 5' primer plus a J-beta primer mix. Every sample produced at least 2.5 million CDR3-containing paired-end reads. Using its own MiXCR run on the 5' RACE reads, TCRdb lists one record per CDR3 protein. The table has about 1.8 million distinct CDR3 sequences, approximately 50% seen once. This chain connects TRBV12-3 or TRBV12-4 to TRBJ2-3; D uncertain. This TCR was recovered from a woman aged 40 to 55 in good health. The material sequenced was blood. The CDR3 DNA reads TGTGCTGTTAGGCTCCGCACAGATACGCAGTATTTT. As protein: CAVRLRTDTQYF.